The present T cell receptor (beta chain) was sequenced within a study of a mutant IDH1 vaccine in newly diagnosed glioma. Study background: Commencement of vaccination occurred 4-6 weeks following radiotherapy alone, or concurrently with temozolomide cycles. Treated patients, about 62% male and roughly 40% female, averaged roughly 43 years of age. The study's findings and limits: Seemingly, pseudoprogression had no relation to changes in the top peripheral T cell clonotypes.

The repertoire was sequenced with immunoSEQ multiplex PCR; TCRdb's copy has only in-frame clones and lacks some. In the table there are about 64,000 clones, about 81% of which are singletons. The time point was: week 11, during vaccination. Vaccinated patients received 300 ug of mutant IDH1 20-mer peptide per dose, with topical imiquimod. This CDR3 region has 14 residues. Germline CDR1 and CDR2: SGHNT and YYREEE (reference sequence). Trimming took 4 bases from V and 7 from J; bases not matched to a gene: 9. In regard to this clone: Its antigen is not identified.

This clonotype was obtained from a woman between 50 and 59 years old with glioma. The sequences come from PBMCs, collected from a glioma patient whose treatment included an IDH1 peptide vaccine. The chain has TRBV5-4 and TRBJ1-1; 8 bases are shared with TRBD1. The CDR3 DNA follows: TGTGCCAGCAGCACCGACAGGGGTGTAAGTGAAGCTTTCTTT. This translates into CASSTDRGVSEAFF.